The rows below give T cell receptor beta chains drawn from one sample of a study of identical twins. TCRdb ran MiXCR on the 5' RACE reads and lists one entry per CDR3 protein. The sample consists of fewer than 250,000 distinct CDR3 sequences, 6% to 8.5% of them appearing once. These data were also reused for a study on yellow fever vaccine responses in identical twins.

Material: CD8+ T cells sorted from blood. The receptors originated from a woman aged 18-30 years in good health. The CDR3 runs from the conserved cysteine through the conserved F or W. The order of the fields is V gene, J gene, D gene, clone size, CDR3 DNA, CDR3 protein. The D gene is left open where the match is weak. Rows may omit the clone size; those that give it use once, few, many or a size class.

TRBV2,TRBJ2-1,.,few,TGTGCCAGCAGTGAAACAGGGCCCTACTCCTACAATGAGCAGTTCTTC,CASSETGPYSYNEQFF
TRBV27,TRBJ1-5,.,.,TGTGCCAGCAGTTTATATCGGGGGGATCAGCCCCAGCATTTT,CASSLYRGDQPQHF
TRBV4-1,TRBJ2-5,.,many,TGCGCCAGCAGCCAAGGGTGGAGCTTGCAAGAGACCCAGTACTTC,CASSQGWSLQETQYF
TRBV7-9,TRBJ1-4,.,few,TGTGCCAGCAGCCCAGACTTATCTTATGAAAAACTGTTTTTT,CASSPDLSYEKLFF
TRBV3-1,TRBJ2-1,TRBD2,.,TGTGCCAGCACCCGACTAGCGGGGGGGTACAATGAGCAGTTCTTC,CASTRLAGGYNEQFF
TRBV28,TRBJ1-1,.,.,TGTGCCAGCATCGAGGACGTTTTGAACACTGAAGCTTTCTTT,CASIEDVLNTEAFF
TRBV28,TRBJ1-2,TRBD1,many,TGTGCCAGCAGTCTCTGGACAGGGCAGAACTATGGCTACACCTTC,CASSLWTGQNYGYTF
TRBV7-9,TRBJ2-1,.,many,TGTGCCAGCAGCTTAAAAGTGCATGAGCAGTTCTTC,CASSLKVHEQFF
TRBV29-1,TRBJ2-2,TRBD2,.,TGCAGCGTTGAACTAGCGGCCGCCACCGGGGAGCTGTTTTTT,CSVELAAATGELFF
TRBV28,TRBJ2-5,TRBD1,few,TGTGCCAGCAGTTACACAGACAGGGCGCCTCAAGAGACCCAGTACTTC,CASSYTDRAPQETQYF
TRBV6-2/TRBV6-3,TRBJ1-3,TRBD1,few,TGTGCCAGCAGTCCAGGGGGCACTGGAAACACCATATATTTT,CASSPGGTGNTIYF
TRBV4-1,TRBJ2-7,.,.,TGCGCCAGCAGTTCGAATGGTGGGAGCTACGAGCAGTACTTC,CASSSNGGSYEQYF
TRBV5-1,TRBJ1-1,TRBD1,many,TGCGCCAGCGGATTCACAGGGGCTGAAGCTTTCTTT,CASGFTGAEAFF
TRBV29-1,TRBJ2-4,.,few,TGCAGCGTAGATTCGGGAAACATTCAGTACTTC,CSVDSGNIQYF
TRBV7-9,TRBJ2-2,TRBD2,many,TGTGCCACACGAACGCAAACTAGCGGAGCGAACACCGGGGAGCTGTTTTTT,CATRTQTSGANTGELFF
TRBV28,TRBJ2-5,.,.,TGTGCCAGCAGTTTATTCCTCGCGCAAGAGACCCAGTACTTC,CASSLFLAQETQYF
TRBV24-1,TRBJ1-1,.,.,TGTGCCACCATGAGGGCGGGGGGAACTGAAGCTTTCTTT,CATMRAGGTEAFF
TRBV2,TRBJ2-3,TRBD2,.,TGTGCCAGCACGAAAGGGAGGGGAGGTCCAGATACGCAGTATTTT,CASTKGRGGPDTQYF
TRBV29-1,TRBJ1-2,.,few,TGCAGCGTTGAAGTTCCGGAGAACTATGGCTACACCTTC,CSVEVPENYGYTF
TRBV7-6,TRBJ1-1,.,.,TGTGCCAGCAGCTTAGCGCTCGTCGGGGGAGGCCCGAACACTGAAGCTTTCTTT,CASSLALVGGGPNTEAFF
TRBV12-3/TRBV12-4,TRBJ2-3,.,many,TGTGCCAGCAGGCCTACTACAGATACGCAGTATTTT,CASRPTTDTQYF
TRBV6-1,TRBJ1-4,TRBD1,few,TGTGCCAGCAGTGAAAGGAGGGGGCGCGGAGCCCTAAATGAAAAACTGTTTTTT,CASSERRGRGALNEKLFF
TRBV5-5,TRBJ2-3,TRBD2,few,TGTGCCAGCAGCTTGGTAGGCGGGGGATCCACAGATACGCAGTATTTT,CASSLVGGGSTDTQYF
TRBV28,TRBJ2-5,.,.,TGTGCCAGCAGCGGCCCTTCGGCCTGGGAGACCCAGTACTTC,CASSGPSAWETQYF
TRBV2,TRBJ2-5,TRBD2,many,TGTGCCAGCACAGCGGGGGGGCCCTACGGAGAGACCCAGTACTTC,CASTAGGPYGETQYF
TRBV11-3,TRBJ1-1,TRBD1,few,TGTGCCAGCAGCGACGACAGGGGTCGGGACACTGAAGCTTTCTTT,CASSDDRGRDTEAFF
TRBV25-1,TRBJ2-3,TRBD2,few,TGTGCCAGCAGTGATAGGTCGATGGGGACTAGCGGCCCCCGTGCTAGCACAGATACGCAGTATTTT,CASSDRSMGTSGPRASTDTQYF
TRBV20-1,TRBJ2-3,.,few,TGCAGTGCTAGAGATTCTCACCTGGAAGGAACAGATACGCAGTATTTT,CSARDSHLEGTDTQYF
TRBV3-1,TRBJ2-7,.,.,TGTGCCTGCAGCCAAGATGGCGGGGATTCCTACGAGCAGTACTTC,CACSQDGGDSYEQYF
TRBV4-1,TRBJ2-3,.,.,TGCGCCAGCAGCTTAGGCGAGGGTACGCAGTATTTT,CASSLGEGTQYF
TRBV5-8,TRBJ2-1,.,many,TGTGCCAGCAGCTCAGGGCTAGGCAATGAGCAGTTCTTC,CASSSGLGNEQFF
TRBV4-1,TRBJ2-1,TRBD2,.,TGCGCCTCCAAGGAAGTAGCGGGGGGGGAAGAGCAGTTCTTC,CASKEVAGGEEQFF
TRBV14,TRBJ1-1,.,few,TGTGCCAGCAGCCTGATACCCGGACACACTGAAGCTTTCTTT,CASSLIPGHTEAFF
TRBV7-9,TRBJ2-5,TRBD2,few,TGTGCCAGCAGCCGGACTAGCGGGGGGGCCGGAGAGACCCAGTACTTC,CASSRTSGGAGETQYF
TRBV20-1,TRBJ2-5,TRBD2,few,TGCAGTGCGAAACGACTAGCGGGAGTAGCAGAGACCCAGTACTTC,CSAKRLAGVAETQYF
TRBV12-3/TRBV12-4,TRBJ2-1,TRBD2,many,TGTGCCAGCACGGGGGACGGACTAAGCGGGGAAGTTAGCTCCTACAATGAGCAGTTCTTC,CASTGDGLSGEVSSYNEQFF
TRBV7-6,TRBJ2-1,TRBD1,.,TGTGCCAGCAGCCCCTCGGTTGGCAGGGGGCTCCTCAATGAGCAGTTCTTC,CASSPSVGRGLLNEQFF
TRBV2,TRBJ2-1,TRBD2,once,TGTGCCAGCAGTGAAAGTGGCGGGAGGGGATACAATGAGCAGTTCTTC,CASSESGGRGYNEQFF
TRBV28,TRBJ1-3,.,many,TGTGCCAGCAGTTTATTCGACAGATGGGACACCATATATTTT,CASSLFDRWDTIYF
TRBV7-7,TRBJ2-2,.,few,TGTGCCAGCAGCTTAGAGGTGGGGCGAACCGGGGAGCTGTTTTTT,CASSLEVGRTGELFF
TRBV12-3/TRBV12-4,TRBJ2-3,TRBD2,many,TGTGCCAGCAGTTTCGGTAGCGGGAGCACAGATACGCAGTATTTT,CASSFGSGSTDTQYF
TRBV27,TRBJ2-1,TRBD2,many,TGTGCCAGCAGGGCTCCGGGGGGCTACAATGAGCAGTTCTTC,CASRAPGGYNEQFF
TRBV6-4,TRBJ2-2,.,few,TGTGCCAGCAGTGACTCGCCGGCAGACACCGGGGAGCTGTTTTTT,CASSDSPADTGELFF
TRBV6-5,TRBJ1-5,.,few,TGTGCCAGCAGTCTCGACAGAAATAGCAATCAGCCCCAGCATTTT,CASSLDRNSNQPQHF
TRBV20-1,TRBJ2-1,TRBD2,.,TGCAGTGCTACCGACTACCCGACTAGCGGCCATGCGAATGAGCAGTTCTTC,CSATDYPTSGHANEQFF
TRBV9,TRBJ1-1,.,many,TGTGCCAGCAGCGTAGCTGGTTTGACGGGCGCTGAAGCTTTCTTT,CASSVAGLTGAEAFF
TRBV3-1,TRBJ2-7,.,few,TGTGCCAGCAGCCAAGAGGGGGCGCTTTACGAGCAGTACTTC,CASSQEGALYEQYF